Below are 13 T cell receptor beta chains sequenced from a single sample in a study of PD-1 blockade in classical Hodgkin lymphoma (dated by TCRdb to about 2020). Library prep was done by the immunoSEQ multiplex PCR assay. Entries here come from immuneACCESS through TCRdb and include only in-frame sequences with V and J called. Some clones fail to appear in such tables; in the studies checked, an unresolved V gene covers under half of the shortfall, and the cause of the remainder is unknown. The sample has approximately 29,000 clones on record, 82% of them singletons. The ten top clones hold around 18% of the sample. In the paper's terms, the time point label means: cycle 4 day 1 (C4D1), after 6 weeks of nivolumab. Every trial patient had relapsed after autologous stem cell transplantation, and cohorts A, B and C differed in prior brentuximab vedotin exposure. Here the sequenced sample was peripheral blood mononuclear cells (PBMCs), taken before the fourth cycle of nivolumab. These receptors were obtained from a human donor with classical Hodgkin lymphoma.

This clone was seen once. This chain links TRBV19 with TRBJ1-6; tentatively, D is TRBD1 (5 bases). The V end lost 9 bases, the J end lost 7 bases, and 19 bases lay between the germline ends. Germline CDR1 is LNHDA and CDR2 is SQIVND (reference sequence). CDR3 size: 15 residues. The CDR3 sequence is CASTPGGVWNSPLHF. The CDR3 DNA is TGTGCCAGCACCCCTGGAGGGGTCTGGAATTCACCCCTCCACTTT.

CDR3 DNA sequence: TGTGCCAGCAGCCCAGGGCAGGCCACCCAAGAGACCCAGTACTTC. It codes for CASSPGQATQETQYF. V usage is TRBV7-9 and J usage is TRBJ2-5, with D possibly TRBD1 on 5 matching bases. Germline CDR1 SEHNR, CDR2 FQNEAQ (reference sequence). Trimming stripped 5 bases from V and 1 base from J, with 14 bases between. The CDR3 sequence is 15 residues long.

The chain uses TRBV30 and TRBJ1-6; TRBD1 matches 8 bases. The CDR3 totals 13 residues. Germline V CDR1 and CDR2: GTSNPN, SVGIG (reference sequence). Unmatched junction bases numbered 6, after V lost 5 bases and J lost 9 bases. The CDR3 spells CAWADRAASPLHF. CDR3 DNA sequence: TGTGCCTGGGCGGACAGGGCGGCTTCACCCCTCCACTTT.

The V and J genes are TRBV7-2 and TRBJ2-3, with D unclear. The V and J ends lost 5 bases and 0 bases respectively, with 9 bases between them. The germline V gene has CDR1 SGHTA and CDR2 FQGNSA. This CDR3 is built from 14 residues. CDR3 protein: CASSPSPSTDTQYF. Here the CDR3 DNA reads TGTGCCAGCAGCCCGTCGCCTAGCACAGATACGCAGTATTTT.

CDR3 DNA: TGCGCCAGCAGCCCCCGACAGAATCAAGAGACCCAGTACTTC. Translating gives CASSPRQNQETQYF. The chain couples TRBV5-1 to TRBJ2-5; a weak D match, TRBD1 (5 bases). CDR1 SGHRS and CDR2 YFSETQ come from the germline V gene. The length of the CDR3 is 14 residues. With 4 bases removed from V and 2 bases from J, the gap between germline ends came to 12 bases.

The gene calls are TRBV7-3 and TRBJ1-2; D perhaps matches TRBD1 (6 bases). The CDR3 spans 13 residues. The V and J ends lost 3 bases and 5 bases respectively, with 10 bases between them. Germline loops: CDR1 SGHTA, CDR2 FQGTGA. CDR3 sequence: CASSLAGAYGYTF. The CDR3 DNA reads as TGTGCCAGCAGCTTGGCAGGGGCTTATGGCTACACCTTC.

V usage is TRBV7-9 and J usage is TRBJ2-5; the D is unclear. CDR1 is SEHNR, CDR2 FQNEAQ, per germline (reference sequence). This CDR3 comprises 14 residues. Trimming stripped 5 bases from V and 1 base from J, with 11 bases between. This chain's CDR3 is CASSPGGLQETQYF. The CDR3 region has the DNA TGTGCCAGCAGCCCGGGTGGTCTCCAAGAGACCCAGTACTTC.

The table lists this clone with a count of one. The chain combines TRBV5-5 with TRBJ2-5, with D perhaps matching TRBD1 or TRBD2 (6 bases each). The CDR3 runs to 13 residues. Trimming removed 4 bases from V and 1 base from J, with 8 bases in between. Germline CDR1 is SGHKS and CDR2 is YYEKEE (reference sequence). The CDR3 DNA is TGTGCCAGCAGCGGAGGGGGCCAAGAGACCCAGTACTTC. Translation: CASSGGGQETQYF.

The V gene is TRBV7-8, the J gene TRBJ2-1; 11 positions match TRBD2. The CDR3 runs to 17 residues. The V and J ends lost 3 bases and 3 bases, in that order; junction bases with no gene match: 7. CDR1 and CDR2 (germline): SGHVS, FQNEAQ. CDR3 residues: CASSLGTSGGNYNEQFF. CDR3 DNA: TGTGCCAGCAGCTTGGGAACTAGCGGGGGAAACTACAATGAGCAGTTCTTC.

The rearrangement links TRBV27 to TRBJ1-6; TRBD1 is a possible D gene (6 bases). This CDR3 region has 13 residues. The V gene's germline CDR1 is MNHEY and CDR2 SMNVEV (reference sequence). Trimming pared 10 bases from V and 6 bases from J, leaving 13 bases between. The CDR3 DNA reads TGTGCCACTACAAGGGGGTTTAATTCACCCCTCCACTTT. Translation gives CATTRGFNSPLHF.

This clone appeared once. This chain links TRBV5-1 with TRBJ2-2, with 10 bases identical to TRBD1. This CDR3 comprises 15 residues. Germline lookup yields CDR1 SGHRS and CDR2 YFSETQ. V shed 4 bases, J shed 7 bases, and the junction held 7 bases outside the gene matches. The CDR3 DNA follows: TGCGCCAGCAGCCCCGGGACAGGGGATATCGGGGAGCTGTTTTTT. Amino acids: CASSPGTGDIGELFF.

The chain links TRBV4-2 to TRBJ1-2; the D gene is possibly TRBD1 (5 bases). CDR1 is LGHNA and CDR2 is YNFKEQ in the germline V gene. V was shortened by 1 base and J by 4 bases, with 13 bases between the two germline ends. There are 15 residues in the CDR3. The CDR3 DNA sequence: TGTGCCAGCAGCCAAGTACTAGGGGACCTCTATGGCTACACCTTC. Its protein product is CASSQVLGDLYGYTF.

The chain carries TRBV27 and TRBJ2-1; 8 bases align to TRBD2. This CDR3 contains 16 residues. Germline-derived CDR1 and CDR2 are MNHEY and SMNVEV (reference sequence). V was pared by 1 base and J by 6 bases, with 8 bases of the junction left unmatched. The CDR3 nucleotides read TGTGCCAGCAGTTTATATAGCGGGGAGGGGTCCAATGAGCAGTTCTTC. Its translation is CASSLYSGEGSNEQFF.